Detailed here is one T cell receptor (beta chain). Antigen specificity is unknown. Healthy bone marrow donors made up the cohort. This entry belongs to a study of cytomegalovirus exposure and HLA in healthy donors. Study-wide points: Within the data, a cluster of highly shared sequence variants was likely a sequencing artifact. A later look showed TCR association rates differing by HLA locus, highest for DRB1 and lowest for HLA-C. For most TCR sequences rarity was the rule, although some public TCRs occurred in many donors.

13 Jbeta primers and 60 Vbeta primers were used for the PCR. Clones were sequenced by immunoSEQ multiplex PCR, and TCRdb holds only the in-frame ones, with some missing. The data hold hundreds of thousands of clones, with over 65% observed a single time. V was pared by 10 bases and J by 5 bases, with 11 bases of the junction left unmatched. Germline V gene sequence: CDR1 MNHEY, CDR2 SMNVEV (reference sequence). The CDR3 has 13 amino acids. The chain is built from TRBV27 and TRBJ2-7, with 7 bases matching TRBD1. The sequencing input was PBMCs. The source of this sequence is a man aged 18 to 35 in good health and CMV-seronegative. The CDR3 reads CATSRDRVHEQYF. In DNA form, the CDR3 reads TGTGCCACCTCCCGAGACAGGGTCCACGAGCAGTACTTC.